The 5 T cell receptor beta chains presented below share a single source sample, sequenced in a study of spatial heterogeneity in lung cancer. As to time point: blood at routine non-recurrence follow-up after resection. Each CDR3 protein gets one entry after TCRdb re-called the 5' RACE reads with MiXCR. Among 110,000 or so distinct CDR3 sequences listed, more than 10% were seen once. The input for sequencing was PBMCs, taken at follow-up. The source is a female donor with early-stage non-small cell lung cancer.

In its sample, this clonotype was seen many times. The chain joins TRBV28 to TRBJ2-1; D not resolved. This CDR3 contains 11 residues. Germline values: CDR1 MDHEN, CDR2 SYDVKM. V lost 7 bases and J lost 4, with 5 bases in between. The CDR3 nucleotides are TGTGCCAGCAACTTGTACAATGAGCAGTTCTTC. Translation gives CASNLYNEQFF.

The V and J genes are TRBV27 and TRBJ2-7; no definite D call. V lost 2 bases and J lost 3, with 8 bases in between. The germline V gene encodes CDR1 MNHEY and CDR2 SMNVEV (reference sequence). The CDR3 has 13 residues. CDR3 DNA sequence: TGTGCCAGCAGTTTAGGGCAGAACTACGAGCAGTACTTC. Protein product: CASSLGQNYEQYF.

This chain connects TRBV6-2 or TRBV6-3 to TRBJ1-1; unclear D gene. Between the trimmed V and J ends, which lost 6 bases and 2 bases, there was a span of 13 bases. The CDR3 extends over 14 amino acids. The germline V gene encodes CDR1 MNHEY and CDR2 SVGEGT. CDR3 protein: CASRKTLGNTEAFF. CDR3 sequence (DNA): TGTGCCAGCAGAAAGACGCTGGGAAACACTGAAGCTTTCTTT.

The CDR3 sequence is CASSQEGQTQYF. CDR3 DNA: TGTGCCAGCAGCCAAGAGGGTCAAACGCAGTATTTT. The V gene is TRBV3-1, the J gene TRBJ2-3, with D unclear. V lost 0 bases to trimming and J lost 9 bases, with 7 bases between them. The CDR3 is 12 residues long. Germline CDR1 and CDR2: LGHDT and YNNKEL (reference sequence).

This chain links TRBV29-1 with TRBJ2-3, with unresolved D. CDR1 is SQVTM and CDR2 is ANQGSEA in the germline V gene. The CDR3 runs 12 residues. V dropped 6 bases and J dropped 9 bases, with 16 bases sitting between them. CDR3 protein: CSVSNEVATQYF. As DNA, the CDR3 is TGCAGCGTCTCCAACGAAGTAGCAACGCAGTATTTT.